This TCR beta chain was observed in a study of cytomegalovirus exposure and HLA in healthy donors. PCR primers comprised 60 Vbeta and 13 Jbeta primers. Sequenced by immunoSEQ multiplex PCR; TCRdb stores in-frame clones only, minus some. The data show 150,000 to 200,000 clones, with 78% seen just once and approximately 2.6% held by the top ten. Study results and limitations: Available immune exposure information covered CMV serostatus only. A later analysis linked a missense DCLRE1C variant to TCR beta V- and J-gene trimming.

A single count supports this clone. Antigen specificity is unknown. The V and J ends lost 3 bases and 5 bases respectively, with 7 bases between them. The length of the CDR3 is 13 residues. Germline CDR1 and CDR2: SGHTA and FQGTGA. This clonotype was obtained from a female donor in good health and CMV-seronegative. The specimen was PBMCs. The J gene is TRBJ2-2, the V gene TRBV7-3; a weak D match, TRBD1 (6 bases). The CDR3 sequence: CASSFQGTGELFF. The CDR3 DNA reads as TGTGCCAGCAGCTTCCAGGGGACCGGGGAGCTGTTTTTT.